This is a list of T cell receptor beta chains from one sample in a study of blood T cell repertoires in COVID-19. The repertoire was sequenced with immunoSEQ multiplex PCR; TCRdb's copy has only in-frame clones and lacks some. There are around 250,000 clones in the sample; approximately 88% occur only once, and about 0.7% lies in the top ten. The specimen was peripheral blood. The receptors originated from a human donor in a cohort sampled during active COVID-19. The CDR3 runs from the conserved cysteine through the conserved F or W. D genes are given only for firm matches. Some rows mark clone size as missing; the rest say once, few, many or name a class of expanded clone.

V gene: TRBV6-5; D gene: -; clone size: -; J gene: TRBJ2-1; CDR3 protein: CASSYSGKYNEQFF; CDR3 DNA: TGTGCCAGCAGTTATTCGGGAAAGTACAATGAGCAGTTCTTC
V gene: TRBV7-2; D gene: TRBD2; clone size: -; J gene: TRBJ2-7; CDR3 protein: CASSPRRGGTSEQYF; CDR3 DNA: TGTGCCAGCAGCCCCCGGCGGGGGGGGACCAGCGAGCAGTACTTC
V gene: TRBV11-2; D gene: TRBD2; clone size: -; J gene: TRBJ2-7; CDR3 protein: CASSLDGDGGGYEQYF; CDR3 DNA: TGTGCCAGCAGCTTAGATGGGGACGGGGGGGGCTACGAGCAGTACTTC
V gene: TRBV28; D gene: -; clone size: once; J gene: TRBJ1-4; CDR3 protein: CASSMGRSEEKLFF; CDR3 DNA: TGTGCCAGCAGTATGGGCCGCTCGGAAGAAAAACTGTTTTTT
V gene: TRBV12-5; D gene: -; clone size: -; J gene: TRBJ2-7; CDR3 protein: CASGLTGNSYEQYF; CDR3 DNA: TGTGCTAGTGGTTTGACAGGGAATTCCTACGAGCAGTACTTC
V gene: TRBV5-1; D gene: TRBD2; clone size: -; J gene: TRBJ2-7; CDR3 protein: CASSSTSGSYEQYF; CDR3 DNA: TGCGCCAGCAGCTCGACTAGCGGCTCCTACGAGCAGTACTTC
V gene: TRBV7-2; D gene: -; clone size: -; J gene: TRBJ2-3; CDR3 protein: CASSLAGVGTDTQYF; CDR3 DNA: TGTGCCAGCAGCTTAGCGGGAGTTGGCACAGATACGCAGTATTTT
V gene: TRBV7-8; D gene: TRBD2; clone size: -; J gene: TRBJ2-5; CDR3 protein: CASSLARPGLAGQETQYF; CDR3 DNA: TGTGCCAGCAGCTTAGCGCGACCGGGACTAGCGGGCCAAGAGACCCAGTACTTC
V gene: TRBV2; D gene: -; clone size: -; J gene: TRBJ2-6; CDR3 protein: CASSPSSGANVLTF; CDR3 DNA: TGTGCCAGCAGTCCGAGCTCTGGGGCCAACGTCCTGACTTTC
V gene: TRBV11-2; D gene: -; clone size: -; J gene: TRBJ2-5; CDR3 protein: CASSFSHGQQETQYF; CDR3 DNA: TGTGCCAGCAGCTTTTCCCACGGACAGCAAGAGACCCAGTACTTC
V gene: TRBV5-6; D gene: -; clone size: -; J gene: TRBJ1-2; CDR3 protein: CASSPTGFGYTF; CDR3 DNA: TGTGCCAGCAGCCCTACAGGGTTCGGCTACACCTTC
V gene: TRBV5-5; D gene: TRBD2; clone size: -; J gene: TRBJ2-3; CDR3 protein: CASSLVPKAGETDTQYF; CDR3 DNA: TGTGCCAGCAGCTTGGTCCCAAAAGCGGGAGAGACAGATACGCAGTATTTT
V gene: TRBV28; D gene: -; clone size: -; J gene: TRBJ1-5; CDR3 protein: CASRASNQPQHF; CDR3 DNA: TGTGCCAGCAGAGCTAGCAATCAGCCCCAGCATTTT
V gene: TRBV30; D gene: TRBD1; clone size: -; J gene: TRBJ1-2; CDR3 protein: CAWSVQVTGGYGYTF; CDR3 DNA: TGTGCCTGGAGTGTACAGGTGACAGGGGGCTATGGCTACACCTTC
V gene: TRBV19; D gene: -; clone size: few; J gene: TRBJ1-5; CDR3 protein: CASSTGTPYSNQPQHF; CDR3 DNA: TGTGCCAGTAGTACCGGGACACCTTATAGCAATCAGCCCCAGCATTTT
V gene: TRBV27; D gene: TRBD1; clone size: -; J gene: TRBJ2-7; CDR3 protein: CASSLRQGSYEQYF; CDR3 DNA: TGTGCCAGCAGTCTCCGACAGGGATCTTACGAGCAGTACTTC
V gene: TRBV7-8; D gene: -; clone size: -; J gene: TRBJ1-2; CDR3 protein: CASSSGQMYGYTF; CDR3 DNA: TGTGCCAGCAGCTCCGGACAGATGTATGGCTACACCTTC